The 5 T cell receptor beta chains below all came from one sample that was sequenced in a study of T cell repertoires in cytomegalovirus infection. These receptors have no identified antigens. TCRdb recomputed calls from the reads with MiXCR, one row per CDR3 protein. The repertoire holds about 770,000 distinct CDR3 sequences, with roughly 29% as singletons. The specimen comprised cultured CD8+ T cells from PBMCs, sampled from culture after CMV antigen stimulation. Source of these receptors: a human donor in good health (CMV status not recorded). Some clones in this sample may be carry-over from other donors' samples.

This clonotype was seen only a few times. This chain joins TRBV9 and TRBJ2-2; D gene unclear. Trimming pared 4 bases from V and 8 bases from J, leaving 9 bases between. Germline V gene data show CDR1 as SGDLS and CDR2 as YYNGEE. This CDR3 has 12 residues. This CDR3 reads CASSPSRGELFF. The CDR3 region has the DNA TGTGCCAGCAGCCCTTCGAGGGGGGAGCTGTTTTTT. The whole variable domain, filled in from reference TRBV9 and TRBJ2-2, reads DSGVTQTPKHLITATGQRVTLRCSPRSGDLSVYWYQQSLDQGLQFLIQYYNGEERAKGNILERFSAQQFPDLHSELNLSSLELGDSALYFCASSPSRGELFFGEGSRLTVL.

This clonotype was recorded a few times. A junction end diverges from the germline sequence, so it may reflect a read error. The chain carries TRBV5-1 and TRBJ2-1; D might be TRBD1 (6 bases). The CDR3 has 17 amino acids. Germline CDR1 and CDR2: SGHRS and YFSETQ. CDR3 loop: CATSDRDKGFSYNEQFF. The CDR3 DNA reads TGCGCCACCAGCGACCGGGACAAAGGTTTCTCCTACAATGAGCAGTTCTTC.

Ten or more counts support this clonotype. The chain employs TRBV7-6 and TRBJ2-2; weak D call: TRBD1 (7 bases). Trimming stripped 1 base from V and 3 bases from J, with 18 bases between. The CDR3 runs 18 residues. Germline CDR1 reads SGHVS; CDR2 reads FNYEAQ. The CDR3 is CASSLDAGGLEYTGELFF. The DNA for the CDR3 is TGTGCCAGCAGCTTAGATGCAGGGGGGCTCGAGTACACCGGGGAGCTGTTTTTT.

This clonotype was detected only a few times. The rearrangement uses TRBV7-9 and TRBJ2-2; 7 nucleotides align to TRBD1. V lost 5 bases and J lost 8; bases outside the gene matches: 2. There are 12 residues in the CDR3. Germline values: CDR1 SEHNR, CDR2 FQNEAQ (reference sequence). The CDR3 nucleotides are TGTGCCAGCAGCATGGGACAGGGGGAGCTGTTTTTT. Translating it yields CASSMGQGELFF.

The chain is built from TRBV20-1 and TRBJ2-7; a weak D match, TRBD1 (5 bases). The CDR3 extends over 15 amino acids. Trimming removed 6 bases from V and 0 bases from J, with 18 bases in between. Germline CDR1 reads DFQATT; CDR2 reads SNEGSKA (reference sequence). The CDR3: CSATRPDSLSYEQYF. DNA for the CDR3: TGCAGTGCCACGAGGCCCGACAGCCTCTCCTACGAGCAGTACTTC.